This T cell receptor (beta chain) came from a study of control samples from healthy donors and cancer patients. V was trimmed by 5 bases and J by 5 bases, leaving 7 bases between them. Germline CDR1 and CDR2: SGHAT and FQNNGV. The CDR3 has 12 amino acids. The table came from immunoSEQ multiplex PCR; TCRdb's copy has only in-frame clones and leaves some out. Seen here are about 150,000 clones, over 90% observed once, and the top ten hold around 2.2%. The sample was blood. This sequence joins TRBV11-2 and TRBJ2-1; D gene ambiguous. This TCR was sampled from a man aged 50 to 60 in good health. Here the CDR3 reads CASSLVNNEQFF. DNA for the CDR3: TGTGCCAGCAGCCTGGTCAACAATGAGCAGTTCTTC.